The clone carrying this TCR beta chain was observed at least ten times. The data derive from a study of Graves' ophthalmopathy and Graves' hyperthyroidism. CDR1 and CDR2 (germline): SGHTA, FQGNSA. Trimming took 1 base from V and 1 from J, leaving 11 bases between them. The CDR3 covers 15 residues. Investigators amplified TCR beta CDR3 regions from RNA transcripts. First-round RT-PCR relied on HTBI primers, and a second-round multiplex PCR came next. TCRdb independently ran MiXCR on the multiplex PCR reads; one entry per CDR3 protein. Found here are some 1.1 million distinct CDR3 sequences, about 35% of them singletons; the top ten hold roughly 11%. Orbital computed tomography, thyroid ultrasound, TRAb, serum thyroxine and clinical symptoms formed the basis of diagnosis.

V usage is TRBV7-2 and J usage is TRBJ2-7, with a tentative D call TRBD2 (7 bases). This TCR derives from an adult man with Graves' hyperthyroidism. The sample consisted of peripheral blood or thyroid tissue (not recorded which). CDR3 sequence reads: CASSLGRGASYEQYF. CDR3 coding DNA: TGTGCCAGCAGCTTAGGCCGGGGGGCGTCCTACGAGCAGTACTTC.